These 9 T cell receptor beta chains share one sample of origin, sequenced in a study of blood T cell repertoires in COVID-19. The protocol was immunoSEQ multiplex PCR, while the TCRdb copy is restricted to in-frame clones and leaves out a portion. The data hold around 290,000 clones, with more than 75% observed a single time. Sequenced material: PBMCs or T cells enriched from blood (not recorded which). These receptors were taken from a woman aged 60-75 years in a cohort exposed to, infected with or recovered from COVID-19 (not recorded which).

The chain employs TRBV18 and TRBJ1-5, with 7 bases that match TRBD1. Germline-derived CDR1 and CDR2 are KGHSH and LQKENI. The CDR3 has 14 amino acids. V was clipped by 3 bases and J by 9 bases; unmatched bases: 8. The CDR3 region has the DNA TGTGCCAGCTCACCCTCTGCAGGGGGGCCGCCCCAGCATTTT. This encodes CASSPSAGGPPQHF. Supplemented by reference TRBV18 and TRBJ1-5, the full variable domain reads NAGVMQNPRHLVRRRGQEARLRCSPMKGHSHVYWYRQLPEEGLKFMVYLQKENIIDESGMPKERFSAEFPKEGPSILRIQQVVRGDSAAYFCASSPSAGGPPQHFGDGTRLSIL.

As DNA, the CDR3 is TGTGCCAGCTCTCCCGACAGGTTAAGCAATCAGCCCCAGCATTTT. Encoded protein: CASSPDRLSNQPQHF. The chain recombines TRBV19 with TRBJ1-5; D is possibly TRBD1 (6 bases). Germline CDR1 and CDR2: LNHDA and SQIVND (reference sequence). Deletions cut 9 bases from V and 1 base from J, with 16 bases between. The CDR3 has 15 residues.

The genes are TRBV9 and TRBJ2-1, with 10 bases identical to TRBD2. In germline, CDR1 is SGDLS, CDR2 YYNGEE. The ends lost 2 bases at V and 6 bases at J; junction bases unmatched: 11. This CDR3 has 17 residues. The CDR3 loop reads CASSVGVLAGVGNEQFF. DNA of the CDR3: TGTGCCAGCAGCGTGGGAGTTCTAGCGGGAGTCGGCAATGAGCAGTTCTTC.

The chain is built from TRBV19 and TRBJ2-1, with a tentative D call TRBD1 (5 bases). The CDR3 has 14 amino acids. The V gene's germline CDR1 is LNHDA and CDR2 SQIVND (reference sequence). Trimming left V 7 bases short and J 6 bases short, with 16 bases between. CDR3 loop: CASIPLRGSNEQFF. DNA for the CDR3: TGTGCCAGTATTCCCCTTAGGGGATCCAATGAGCAGTTCTTC.

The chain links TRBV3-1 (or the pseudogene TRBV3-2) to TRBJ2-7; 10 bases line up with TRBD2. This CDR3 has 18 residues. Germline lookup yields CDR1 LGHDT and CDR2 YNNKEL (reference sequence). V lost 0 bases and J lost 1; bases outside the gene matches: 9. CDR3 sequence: CASSQDERTSGLSYEQYF. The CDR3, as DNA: TGTGCCAGCAGCCAAGATGAGAGGACTAGCGGTCTTTCCTACGAGCAGTACTTC.

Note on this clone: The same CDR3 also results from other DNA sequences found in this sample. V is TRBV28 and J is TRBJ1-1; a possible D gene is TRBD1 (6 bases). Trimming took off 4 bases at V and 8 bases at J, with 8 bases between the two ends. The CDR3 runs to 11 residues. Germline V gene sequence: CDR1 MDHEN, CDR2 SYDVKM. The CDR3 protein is CASSSGTEAFF. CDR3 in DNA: TGTGCCAGCAGTTCTGGGACAGAAGCTTTCTTT. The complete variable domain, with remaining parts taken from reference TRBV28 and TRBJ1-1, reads DVKVTQSSRYLVKRTGEKVFLECVQDMDHENMFWYRQDPGLGLRLIYFSYDVKMKEKGDIPEGYSVSREKKERFSLILESASTNQTSMYLCASSSGTEAFFGQGTRLTVV.

The CDR3 sequence: CASSPAEGGSLGYTF. The CDR3, as DNA: TGTGCCAGCTCACCAGCAGAGGGTGGTTCCTTGGGCTACACCTTC. This chain uses TRBV18 with TRBJ1-2; D is unclear. Germline lookup yields CDR1 KGHSH and CDR2 LQKENI. This CDR3 is 15 amino acids long. Deletions cut 2 bases from V and 8 bases from J, with 18 bases between.

CDR3: CASSPSSGRGEQFF. CDR3 DNA: TGTGCCAGCAGCCCATCTAGCGGGAGAGGTGAGCAGTTCTTC. The chain joins TRBV7-6 to TRBJ2-1; the match to TRBD2 covers 10 bases. The germline V gene encodes CDR1 SGHVS and CDR2 FNYEAQ. Trimming removed 5 bases from V and 9 bases from J; junction bases left unmatched: 7. The length of the CDR3 is 14 residues. The variable domain in full, completed from reference TRBV7-6 and TRBJ2-1, reads GAGVSQSPRYKVTKRGQDVALRCDPISGHVSLYWYRQALGQGPEFLTYFNYEAQQDKSGLPNDRFSAERPEGSISTLTIQRTEQRDSAMYRCASSPSSGRGEQFFGPGTRLTVL.

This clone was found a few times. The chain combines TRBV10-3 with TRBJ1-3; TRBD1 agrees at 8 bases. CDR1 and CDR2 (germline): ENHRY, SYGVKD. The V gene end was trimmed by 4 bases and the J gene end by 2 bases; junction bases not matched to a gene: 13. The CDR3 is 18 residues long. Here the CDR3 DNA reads TGTGCCATCAGTGTACGGACAGGGAAAAACTCCCCTGGAAACACCATATATTTT. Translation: CAISVRTGKNSPGNTIYF.